One sample yielded the 9 T cell receptor beta chains listed below, sequenced in a study of blood T cell repertoires in COVID-19 (TCRdb year 2020). The library was generated by the immunoSEQ multiplex PCR assay. The immuneACCESS repertoire file appears here via TCRdb, limited to in-frame rearrangements. These files lack a portion of the clones; in checked studies, under half of the deficit traces to unresolved V genes, and the cause of the others is not known. In all, the sample holds about 120,000 clones, and 86% of those were seen once. Roughly 4% of the sample is in the top ten clones. The sequencing input was peripheral blood. These receptors came from a man aged 40-50 years with acute or convalescent COVID-19.

This rearrangement joins TRBV2 to TRBJ1-5, with TRBD1 matching over 7 bases. CDR3 length: 15 residues. Germline CDR1 is SNHLY and CDR2 is FYNNEI. Losses at the gene ends were 0 bases for V and 5 bases for J; bases not matched to a gene: 4. CDR3: CASSEARTGYQPQHF. The CDR3, as DNA: TGTGCCAGCAGTGAAGCGCGGACAGGATATCAGCCCCAGCATTTT.

The genes are TRBV12-3 or TRBV12-4 and TRBJ2-1; D unclear. V gave up 3 bases and J gave up 5 bases, with 8 bases separating them. The CDR3 is made up of 13 amino acids. CDR3 residues: CASSLPRNNEQFF. DNA for the CDR3: TGTGCCAGCAGTTTGCCTAGAAACAATGAGCAGTTCTTC.

The V call is TRBV4-1, the J call TRBJ1-1; D gene uncertain. This CDR3 spans 14 amino acids. The germline gives CDR1 MGHRA, CDR2 YSYEKL. The V end lost 0 bases, the J end lost 4 bases, and 9 bases lay between the germline ends. This CDR3 reads CASSQEHRGTEAFF. DNA of the CDR3: TGCGCCAGCAGCCAAGAGCACCGGGGCACTGAAGCTTTCTTT.

The V call is TRBV7-9, the J call TRBJ2-3, with a weak D call TRBD1 (5 bases). The CDR3 is 14 residues long. Germline CDR1 reads SEHNR; CDR2 reads FQNEAQ (reference sequence). Trimming removed 5 bases at V and 5 bases at J, with 14 bases between. The CDR3 here is CASSLKTVRDTQYF. The CDR3 DNA reads as TGTGCCAGCAGCCTTAAGACAGTGAGAGATACGCAGTATTTT.

V gene TRBV27 combines with J gene TRBJ2-7; TRBD1 might be the D (7 bases). V was pared by 6 bases and J by 5 bases, with 14 bases between. Germline V lookup: CDR1 MNHEY, CDR2 SMNVEV (reference sequence). The CDR3 is 13 residues long. CDR3 DNA sequence: TGTGCCAGCAGAACCAGGGGGGAGGACGAGCAGTACTTC. Protein sequence: CASRTRGEDEQYF.

The chain recombines TRBV11-2 with TRBJ1-2, with no clear D. Per germline, CDR1 SGHAT and CDR2 FQNNGV. CDR3 length: 13 amino acids. With 5 bases removed from V and 1 base from J, the gap between germline ends came to 8 bases. As DNA, the CDR3 is TGTGCCAGCAGCCAACAGTATAACTATGGCTACACCTTC. Amino acid sequence: CASSQQYNYGYTF.

This clone was seen once. V and J are TRBV6-2 or TRBV6-3 and TRBJ1-1, with D hard to call. The germline CDR1 and CDR2 sequences are MNHEY and SVGEGT. This CDR3 comprises 17 residues. V was shortened by 0 bases and J by 3 bases, with 17 bases between the two germline ends. CDR3 amino acids: CASSYSAGAGGDTEAFF. In DNA form, the CDR3 reads TGTGCCAGCAGTTACTCAGCGGGCGCGGGTGGGGACACTGAAGCTTTCTTT.

The J gene is TRBJ2-1, the V gene TRBV6-6; 10 nucleotides align to TRBD2. Looked up from germline, CDR1 is MNHNY and CDR2 is SVGAGI (reference sequence). The CDR3 covers 15 residues. The V segment lost 5 bases and the J segment 8 bases; nucleotides outside the gene matches: 9. CDR3 DNA: TGTGCCAGCAGTGCAGCCCCTAGCGGGAGCCATGAGCAGTTCTTC. Amino acids: CASSAAPSGSHEQFF.

The CDR3 sequence: CASSQEGTALTDTQYF. In DNA, the CDR3 is TGCGCCAGCAGCCAAGAGGGGACAGCCCTCACAGATACGCAGTATTTT. The chain employs TRBV4-1 and TRBJ2-3; 7 bases match TRBD1. The germline CDR1 and CDR2 sequences are MGHRA and YSYEKL. The CDR3 consists of 16 residues. Trimming cost V 0 bases and J 2 bases; bases outside gene matches: 5.